This is a list of T cell receptor beta chains from one sample in a study of blood T cell repertoires in COVID-19. The table came from immunoSEQ multiplex PCR; TCRdb's copy has only in-frame clones and leaves some out. Of 200,000 to 250,000 clones listed, under 85% are singletons. Sequencing was performed on peripheral blood. Receptors originate from a woman older than 75 with COVID-19, enrolled during active disease. CDR3s include the opening cysteine and the closing phenylalanine or tryptophan.

V gene	J gene	CDR3 protein
TRBV7-2	TRBJ2-7	CASSLAGSYEQYF
TRBV27	TRBJ2-7	CASSLSPGTTPYEQYF
TRBV6-6	TRBJ1-5	CASSPISDPGQPQHF
TRBV19	TRBJ2-3	CASNLAATSDTQYF
TRBV10-3	TRBJ2-3	CAISVGLAGGTDTQYF
TRBV24-1	TRBJ1-4	CATSDTGTGGEKLFF
TRBV10-1	TRBJ2-1	CASSDHSSGTGSSYNEQFF
TRBV15	TRBJ2-6	CATGGQGALGANVLTF
TRBV2	TRBJ1-3	CASSLQGHSGNTIYF
TRBV11-2	TRBJ2-1	CASSQSRETPPYNEQFF
TRBV12-3/TRBV12-4	TRBJ1-2	CASSYTGEYGYTF
TRBV28	TRBJ2-7	CASSLGLAGATYEQYF
TRBV3-1/TRBV3-2	TRBJ1-2	CASSQQGSPNYGYTF
TRBV5-1	TRBJ1-4	CASSEGRSGEKLFF
TRBV7-2	TRBJ1-3	CASSLTPTGLTGNTIYF
TRBV18	TRBJ2-5	CASSPRTAEETQYF
TRBV29-1	TRBJ1-1	CSVWTGVRTEAFF
TRBV5-1	TRBJ2-3	CASSLWGLVLGTDTQYF
TRBV7-9	TRBJ1-2	CASSPAGTEGGYTF
TRBV25-1	TRBJ1-2	CASSEYQGGNYGYTF
TRBV12-3/TRBV12-4	TRBJ1-5	CASSISGNQPQHF
TRBV7-9	TRBJ1-4	CASSPPGTGEGREKLFF
TRBV7-2	TRBJ1-3	CASSLTLGGGNTIYF
TRBV27	TRBJ1-2	CASSFGQGVAAYGYTF
TRBV7-2	TRBJ1-5	CASSLRRGLGQPQHF
TRBV10-3	TRBJ2-7	CAISLAGLYEQYF
TRBV2	TRBJ1-2	CASILLSGDGYTF
TRBV4-2	TRBJ1-2	CASSQVGTGNYGYTF
TRBV7-2	TRBJ1-5	CASSLVFTGRLAQPQHF
TRBV7-8	TRBJ2-1	CASSLASGAYNEQFF
TRBV11-2	TRBJ1-6	CASSLTGGTSVLLHF
TRBV28	TRBJ1-5	CASTGPGQPQHF
TRBV28	TRBJ1-4	CASSQGQGMKLFF
TRBV7-9	TRBJ2-7	CASSRLSSTAYEQYF
TRBV4-1	TRBJ2-2	CARSHFRGGGGTGELFF
TRBV4-1	TRBJ1-2	CASSQDPRSDYGYTF
TRBV3-1/TRBV3-2	TRBJ1-2	CASSQVSTGVYGYTF
TRBV19	TRBJ1-2	CASSMGRSYGYTF
TRBV6-5	TRBJ1-6	CASSYSQGPSPLHF
TRBV7-9	TRBJ1-1	CASSPGVGTEAFF
TRBV28	TRBJ1-3	CASHPGGRNTIYF
TRBV11-2	TRBJ2-1	CASSLQQSSYNEQFF
TRBV11-2	TRBJ1-5	CASSPTLGQGSQPQHF
TRBV12-3/TRBV12-4	TRBJ1-1	CASSDRLNTEAFF
TRBV3-1/TRBV3-2	TRBJ2-7	CASSLTSGSYEQYF
TRBV5-4	TRBJ2-4	CASSPNAGMGGIQYF
TRBV29-1	TRBJ1-5	CSAAVSFSNQPQHF
TRBV7-3	TRBJ2-1	CASSSGLARNNEQFF
TRBV5-1	TRBJ1-6	CASSTGTGLIPLHF
TRBV9	TRBJ1-2	CASSDETGSGYTF